These 28 T cell receptor beta chains came from one sample sequenced in a study of PD-1 blockade in classical Hodgkin lymphoma. As for time point: cycle 4 day 1 (C4D1), after more than five weeks of nivolumab. Every patient relapsed after autologous stem cell transplantation, and brentuximab vedotin exposure varied. TCRdb's copy holds only in-frame clones and misses some; the assay was immunoSEQ multiplex PCR. The sample lists roughly 94,000 clones; approximately 94% were seen once. Sequencing used peripheral blood mononuclear cells (PBMCs), obtained before the fourth cycle of nivolumab. All receptors come from a human donor with classical Hodgkin lymphoma.

The gene calls are TRBV29-1 and TRBJ2-2; D might be TRBD1 (5 bases). Looked up from germline, CDR1 is SQVTM and CDR2 is ANQGSEA. CDR3 length: 15 residues. The V gene lost 4 bases and the J gene lost 1 base, with 13 bases spanning the gap. The CDR3 reads CSVAQGQMNTGELFF. In nucleotides, the CDR3 is TGCAGCGTTGCGCAGGGCCAAATGAACACCGGGGAGCTGTTTTTT.

The sample holds a few counts of this clone. The rearrangement links TRBV7-6 to TRBJ2-5; D not resolved. The V end lost 2 bases, the J end lost 2 bases, and 3 bases lay between the germline ends. Germline values: CDR1 SGHVS, CDR2 FNYEAQ. The CDR3 is made up of 12 amino acids. The CDR3 DNA reads as TGTGCCAGCAGCTTACCTCAAGAGACCCAGTACTTC. It specifies CASSLPQETQYF.

The chain uses TRBV4-1 and TRBJ2-7, with D possibly TRBD2 on 6 matching bases. Trimming removed 0 bases from V and 6 bases from J, with 15 bases in between. This CDR3 has 15 residues. Germline CDR1 MGHRA, CDR2 YSYEKL. DNA for the CDR3: TGCGCCAGCAGCCAAGAATGGGCGGAGGGCCGCGAGCAGTACTTC. This gives the protein CASSQEWAEGREQYF.

This sequence joins TRBV9 and TRBJ1-1, with a possible D match to TRBD1 (6 bases). V lost 4 bases and J 3 bases, leaving 16 bases between the germline ends. This CDR3 is 15 amino acids long. The germline CDR1 and CDR2 sequences are SGDLS and YYNGEE. The CDR3 nucleotides read TGTGCCAGCAGCCCGAGGGGGGACGGCTACACTGAAGCTTTCTTT. The encoded protein is CASSPRGDGYTEAFF.

CDR3 nucleotides: TGTGCCAGCAGCCCAAGAGTTGGGGCAGGCCCGGGACCTGAAGCTTTCTTT. Protein product: CASSPRVGAGPGPEAFF. V gene TRBV7-9 combines with J gene TRBJ1-1; possibly TRBD1 for D (5 bases). Trimming cost V 5 bases and J 6 bases, with 25 bases left between them. The length of the CDR3 is 17 residues. From germline, CDR1 is SEHNR and CDR2 FQNEAQ (reference sequence).

The genes are TRBV5-1 and TRBJ2-7, with TRBD2 matching 11 bases. V lost 4 bases and J lost 2; bases outside the gene matches: 14. CDR3 length equals 18 residues. From germline, CDR1 is SGHRS and CDR2 YFSETQ. The CDR3 DNA follows: TGCGCCAGCAGCCTTGGACTAGCGGGCACGCCAACCACCTACGAGCAGTACTTC. This encodes CASSLGLAGTPTTYEQYF. The full variable domain, rest sourced from reference TRBV5-1 and TRBJ2-7, is KAGVTQTPRYLIKTRGQQVTLSCSPISGHRSVSWYQQTPGQGLQFLFEYFSETQRNKGNFPGRFSGRQFSNSRSEMNVSTLELGDSALYLCASSLGLAGTPTTYEQYFGPGTRLTVT.

This clone was detected once. The V call is TRBV19, the J call TRBJ2-7, with TRBD1 matching over 12 bases. The CDR3 covers 13 residues. Germline CDR1 reads LNHDA; CDR2 reads SQIVND (reference sequence). CDR3 sequence reads: CASKGQGAREQYF. Here the CDR3 DNA reads TGTGCGTCCAAGGGACAGGGGGCAAGGGAGCAGTACTTC.

J is TRBJ2-1 and V is TRBV11-2; TRBD2 matches 11 bases. Germline assignment: CDR1 SGHAT and CDR2 FQNNGV. The V gene end was trimmed by 4 bases and the J gene end by 5 bases; junction bases not matched to a gene: 4. The CDR3 runs to 15 residues. CDR3: CASSSGLAGHNEQFF. The CDR3 region has the DNA TGTGCCAGCAGCTCAGGACTAGCGGGCCACAATGAGCAGTTCTTC.

The count of this clone is one. V usage is TRBV27 and J usage is TRBJ2-7; unclear D gene. The germline V gene has CDR1 MNHEY and CDR2 SMNVEV (reference sequence). CDR3 length: 13 residues. Trimming shortened V by 5 bases and J by 3 bases, and 11 bases separated the two germline ends. CDR3 DNA sequence: TGTGCCAGCAGTAATTACGGCTACTACGAGCAGTACTTC. It yields the protein CASSNYGYYEQYF.

The genes are TRBV27 and TRBJ2-3; D possibly corresponds to TRBD1 (6 bases). Germline assignment: CDR1 MNHEY and CDR2 SMNVEV (reference sequence). V was trimmed by 2 bases and J by 1 base, leaving 13 bases between them. The CDR3 has 16 residues. This CDR3 reads CASSLEQGRRTDTQYF. CDR3 nucleotide sequence: TGTGCCAGCAGTTTAGAACAGGGCCGGCGCACAGATACGCAGTATTTT.

The chain carries TRBV18 and TRBJ1-4; D unclear. Looked up from germline, CDR1 is KGHSH and CDR2 is LQKENI. This CDR3 is built from 15 residues. V shed 3 bases and J shed 8 bases, with 16 bases lying between them. The CDR3 protein is CASSPQQVTREKLFF. In DNA form, the CDR3 reads TGTGCCAGCTCACCCCAGCAGGTGACAAGGGAAAAACTGTTTTTT.

The chain carries TRBV4-1 and TRBJ1-2; the match to TRBD1 covers 8 bases. Germline CDR1 is MGHRA and CDR2 is YSYEKL. CDR3 length equals 14 residues. Losses at the gene ends were 1 base for V and 5 bases for J; bases not matched to a gene: 3. CDR3 DNA sequence: TGCGCCAGCAGCCAAGGCGACAGGGGATATGGCTACACCTTC. Residues: CASSQGDRGYGYTF.

This rearrangement joins TRBV28 to TRBJ1-3; 7 bases fit TRBD1. Looked up from germline, CDR1 is MDHEN and CDR2 is SYDVKM. The ends lost 6 bases at V and 2 bases at J; junction bases unmatched: 10. The CDR3 length is 16 residues. The chain's CDR3 is CASSPTPGQPGNTIYF. CDR3 coding DNA: TGTGCCAGCAGCCCCACACCGGGACAGCCTGGAAACACCATATATTTT. The entire variable domain, with the rest obtained from reference TRBV28 and TRBJ1-3, is as follows: DVKVTQSSRYLVKRTGEKVFLECVQDMDHENMFWYRQDPGLGLRLIYFSYDVKMKEKGDIPEGYSVSREKKERFSLILESASTNQTSMYLCASSPTPGQPGNTIYFGEGSWLTVV.

This chain uses TRBV19 with TRBJ2-7; tentative D call: TRBD2 (6 bases). Germline V CDR1 and CDR2: LNHDA, SQIVND (reference sequence). The CDR3 spans 14 residues. Trimming pared 10 bases from V and 2 bases from J, leaving 18 bases between. DNA of the CDR3: TGTGCCACCAGGGATAGCGGTCCCGCCTACGAGCAGTACTTC. Translation: CATRDSGPAYEQYF.

The rearrangement links TRBV5-1 to TRBJ2-5; D is uncertain. V lost 0 bases, J lost 4 bases, and 7 bases lay in between. This CDR3 comprises 13 residues. Germline-derived CDR1 and CDR2 are SGHRS and YFSETQ. CDR3 bases: TGCGCCAGCAGCTTGGTTAGGGCAGAGACCCAGTACTTC. Its translation: CASSLVRAETQYF.

The J gene is TRBJ2-1, the V gene TRBV5-4; 7 bases line up with TRBD2. Germline V gene data show CDR1 as SGHNT and CDR2 as YYREEE (reference sequence). The CDR3 extends over 15 amino acids. With V trimmed by 0 bases and J by 3 bases, 3 bases remained unmatched. The CDR3 DNA follows: TGTGCCAGCAGCTTGGCCGGGAGGTTCTACAATGAGCAGTTCTTC. It yields the protein CASSLAGRFYNEQFF.

J is TRBJ2-5 and V is TRBV6-5; the D is unclear. V lost 2 bases and J lost 5, with 9 bases in between. Germline CDR1 and CDR2: MNHEY and SVGAGI. The CDR3 extends over 13 amino acids. In DNA, the CDR3 is TGTGCCAGCAGTTACCCCCCCGGGGAGACCCAGTACTTC. Translating it yields CASSYPPGETQYF.

V usage is TRBV6-1 and J usage is TRBJ1-4; D is unclear. Trimming left V 2 bases short and J 7 bases short, with 14 bases between. Germline CDR1 and CDR2: MNHNS and SASEGT. This CDR3 comprises 15 residues. In DNA form, the CDR3 reads TGTGCCAGCAGTGAAAGGGTAGCGTACCCTGAAAAACTGTTTTTT. The encoded protein is CASSERVAYPEKLFF.

The chain joins TRBV15 to TRBJ2-1; D could derive from TRBD1 or TRBD2 (5 bases each). The CDR3 length is 15 residues. The V and J ends lost 1 base and 7 bases respectively, with 14 bases between them. From germline, CDR1 is LNHNV and CDR2 YYDKDF (reference sequence). The CDR3 reads CATSRGLGVENEQFF. For the CDR3, the DNA is TGTGCCACCAGCAGAGGGCTGGGGGTGGAGAATGAGCAGTTCTTC. Full variable domain (remainder filled in from reference TRBV15 and TRBJ2-1): DAMVIQNPRYQVTQFGKPVTLSCSQTLNHNVMYWYQQKSSQAPKLLFHYYDKDFNNEADTPDNFQSRRPNTSFCFLDIRSPGLGDTAMYLCATSRGLGVENEQFFGPGTRLTVL.

The chain employs TRBV28 and TRBJ2-7, with 9 bases identical to TRBD1. The CDR3 is 16 amino acids. Germline CDR1 is MDHEN and CDR2 is SYDVKM. V lost 5 bases and J lost 2; bases outside the gene matches: 10. CDR3 in amino acids: CASSQDRGSWTYEQYF. DNA of the CDR3: TGTGCCAGCAGTCAGGACAGGGGATCTTGGACCTACGAGCAGTACTTC. Filled out from reference TRBV28 and TRBJ2-7, the complete variable domain reads DVKVTQSSRYLVKRTGEKVFLECVQDMDHENMFWYRQDPGLGLRLIYFSYDVKMKEKGDIPEGYSVSREKKERFSLILESASTNQTSMYLCASSQDRGSWTYEQYFGPGTRLTVT.

This chain links TRBV2 with TRBJ2-5; 14 bases are shared with TRBD2. The CDR3 consists of 18 residues. Trimming cost V 6 bases and J 1 base; bases outside gene matches: 10. Germline V lookup: CDR1 SNHLY, CDR2 FYNNEI. The CDR3 bases are TGTGCCAGCAGGTCTGGGGGACTAGCGGGAGACCTCCAAGAGACCCAGTACTTC. The encoded protein is CASRSGGLAGDLQETQYF.

V is TRBV18 and J is TRBJ2-2; D not certain. V dropped 4 bases and J dropped 8 bases, with 5 bases sitting between them. This CDR3 comprises 11 residues. Germline lookup yields CDR1 KGHSH and CDR2 LQKENI. Written as DNA, the CDR3 is TGTGCCAGCTCACTCCGGGGGGAGCTGTTTTTT. Translation: CASSLRGELFF.

The chain joins TRBV25-1 to TRBJ2-1; D may be TRBD1 (5 bases). Germline lookup yields CDR1 MGHDK and CDR2 SYGVNS. Trimming shortened V by 6 bases and J by 13 bases, and 13 bases separated the two germline ends. There are 11 residues in the CDR3. The CDR3 DNA reads as TGTGCCAGCAGGGGGCTAGGATCTCAGTTCTTC. Residues: CASRGLGSQFF. The full variable domain, rest sourced from reference TRBV25-1 and TRBJ2-1, is EADIYQTPRYLVIGTGKKITLECSQTMGHDKMYWYQQDPGMELHLIHYSYGVNSTEKGDLSSESTVSRIRTEHFPLTLESARPSHTSQYLCASRGLGSQFFGPGTRLTVL.

The gene calls are TRBV30 and TRBJ2-6; no definite D call. The CDR3 has 14 residues. V lost 4 bases and J 3 bases, leaving 10 bases between the germline ends. CDR1 and CDR2 from the germline V gene are GTSNPN and SVGIG (reference sequence). DNA for the CDR3: TGTGCCTGGACAAAGGAAAGTGGGGCCAACGTCCTGACTTTC. This gives the protein CAWTKESGANVLTF.

The gene calls are TRBV18 and TRBJ2-7, with 10 bases matching TRBD2. The CDR3 contains 17 residues. Germline CDR1 and CDR2: KGHSH and LQKENI. The junction had 8 bases not matched to a gene; V was cut back by 0 bases and J by 3 bases. The CDR3 DNA follows: TGTGCCAGCTCACCACCGGGACTAGCGTTTTCGCTCTACGAGCAGTACTTC. It codes for CASSPPGLAFSLYEQYF.

J is TRBJ2-7 and V is TRBV5-8, with D unresolved. Trimming pared 4 bases from V and 0 bases from J, leaving 11 bases between. Germline CDR1 SGHTS, CDR2 YDEGEE. CDR3 length equals 14 residues. The CDR3 here is CASSPLRHSYEQYF. The CDR3 DNA reads as TGTGCCAGCAGCCCCTTACGGCACTCCTACGAGCAGTACTTC.

The rearrangement joins TRBV6-1 to TRBJ1-4, with 7 positions matching TRBD1. Germline-derived CDR1 and CDR2 are MNHNS and SASEGT. This CDR3 has 15 amino acids. V trimming: 7 bases; J trimming: 4 bases; junction bases outside the gene matches: 9. The CDR3 reads CASKNPRDSNEKLFF. The CDR3 nucleotides are TGTGCCAGCAAAAACCCTCGGGACAGTAATGAAAAACTGTTTTTT.

V and J are TRBV7-6 and TRBJ2-1; the match to TRBD1 covers 11 bases. V lost 4 bases to trimming and J lost 0 bases; unmatched junction nucleotides: 8. Germline CDR1 is SGHVS and CDR2 is FNYEAQ. The CDR3 contains 18 residues. In DNA, the CDR3 is TGTGCCAGCAGCTCAAACCCGGGGACAGGGGGCTCCTACAATGAGCAGTTCTTC. Protein product: CASSSNPGTGGSYNEQFF.